Listed here are 3 T cell receptor beta chains from one sample, sequenced in a study of blood T cell repertoires in COVID-19. Profiled with immunoSEQ multiplex PCR; TCRdb holds only in-frame clones, not every one. The table records some 240,000 clones, 80% to 90% of them present only once. The sample taken for sequencing was peripheral blood. Receptor source: a woman aged 70-85 years with COVID-19, enrolled during active disease.

Only one count was recorded for this clone. The chain joins TRBV3-1 (or the pseudogene TRBV3-2) to TRBJ1-6, with no clear D. Germline CDR1 LGHDT, CDR2 YNNKEL (reference sequence). Trimming left V 2 bases short and J 3 bases short, with 5 bases between. The CDR3 runs 14 residues. CDR3 DNA: TGTGCCAGCAGCCAAATCGGCTATAATTCACCCCTCCACTTT. Translating gives CASSQIGYNSPLHF.

The chain links TRBV28 to TRBJ1-6; 7 nucleotides match TRBD1. J lost 7 bases, V lost 5 bases, and 5 bases had no gene match. CDR3 length: 14 residues. CDR1 and CDR2 from the germline V gene are MDHEN and SYDVKM. In DNA form, the CDR3 reads TGTGCCAGCAGTCCTGGACAGGAGAATTCACCCCTCCACTTT. It specifies CASSPGQENSPLHF. The full variable domain, completed using reference TRBV28 and TRBJ1-6, is DVKVTQSSRYLVKRTGEKVFLECVQDMDHENMFWYRQDPGLGLRLIYFSYDVKMKEKGDIPEGYSVSREKKERFSLILESASTNQTSMYLCASSPGQENSPLHFGNGTRLTVT.

The chain couples TRBV7-9 to TRBJ1-1; D uncertain. In germline, CDR1 is SEHNR, CDR2 FQNEAQ (reference sequence). Trimming stripped 1 base from V and 1 base from J, with 10 bases between. This CDR3 is 15 amino acids long. The DNA for the CDR3 is TGTGCCAGCAGCTTAGGTTACAACCAGAACACTGAAGCTTTCTTT. It is translated as CASSLGYNQNTEAFF.